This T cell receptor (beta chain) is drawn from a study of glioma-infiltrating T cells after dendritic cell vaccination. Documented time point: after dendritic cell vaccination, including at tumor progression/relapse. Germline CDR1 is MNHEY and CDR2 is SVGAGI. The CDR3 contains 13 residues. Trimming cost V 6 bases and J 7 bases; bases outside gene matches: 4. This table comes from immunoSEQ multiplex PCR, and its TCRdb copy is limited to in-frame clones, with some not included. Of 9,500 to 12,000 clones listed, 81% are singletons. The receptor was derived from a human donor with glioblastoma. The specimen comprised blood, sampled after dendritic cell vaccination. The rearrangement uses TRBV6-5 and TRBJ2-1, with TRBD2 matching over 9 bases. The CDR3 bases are TGTGCCAGCAGCCGCACTAGCGGGAATGAGCAGTTCTTC. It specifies CASSRTSGNEQFF.